The clone carrying this T cell receptor (beta chain) was counted only a few times. Antigen unknown. The record originates from a study of cytomegalovirus exposure and HLA in healthy donors. Study-level findings and limits: In all likelihood, a cluster of highly shared sequence variants was a sequencing artifact.

Germline assignment: CDR1 LNHDA and CDR2 SQIVND (reference sequence). V shed 7 bases and J shed 0 bases, with 19 bases lying between them. This CDR3 spans 16 amino acids. This PCR relied on a set of 60 Vbeta primers and 13 Jbeta primers. Measured with immunoSEQ multiplex PCR; TCRdb has only the in-frame clones, and not every one. The sample contains 75,000 to 100,000 clones, over 70% of which appear only once. The chain couples TRBV19 to TRBJ2-7; D possibly corresponds to TRBD2 (5 bases). Sequencing used PBMCs. This receptor was taken from a man aged 55 to 69 in good health and CMV-seronegative. CDR3 amino acids: CASTPGSSRSSYEQYF. The CDR3 DNA is TGTGCCAGTACTCCGGGGTCCTCCAGGAGCTCCTACGAGCAGTACTTC.